One sample yielded the 22 T cell receptor beta chains listed below, sequenced in a study of control samples from healthy donors and cancer patients. The data were produced by immunoSEQ multiplex PCR, yet TCRdb's version contains in-frame clones alone and is incomplete. The profile shows 70,000 or so clones, roughly 92% of them singletons. The specimen was blood. The receptors stem from a woman in her 40s in good health.

The chain has TRBV25-1 and TRBJ1-3; TRBD1 aligns across 7 bases. V gave up 2 bases and J gave up 0 bases; unmatched junction bases: 1. CDR3 length equals 15 residues. Germline CDR1 reads MGHDK; CDR2 reads SYGVNS. CDR3 bases: TGTGCCAGCAGTGAAACAGGGGCCTCTGGAAACACCATATATTTT. Protein sequence: CASSETGASGNTIYF.

In DNA form, the CDR3 reads TGCGCCAGCAGCTTGGACAGGCCTTATGGCTACACCTTC. This gives the protein CASSLDRPYGYTF. J is TRBJ1-2 and V is TRBV5-1; maybe TRBD1 (5 bases). This CDR3 has 13 amino acids. Per germline, CDR1 SGHRS and CDR2 YFSETQ. Trimming left V 0 bases short and J 5 bases short, with 8 bases between.

The CDR3 nucleotides read TGTGCCAGCAGCAACAGGGTAGAGGGCACTGAAGCTTTCTTT. This sequence encodes CASSNRVEGTEAFF. V and J are TRBV6-5 and TRBJ1-1; a possible D gene is TRBD1 (6 bases). The CDR3 runs to 14 residues. The germline CDR1 and CDR2 sequences are MNHEY and SVGAGI. Deletions cut 6 bases from V and 4 bases from J, with 15 bases between.

V is TRBV18 and J is TRBJ1-4, with D possibly being TRBD1 (5 bases). Germline values: CDR1 KGHSH, CDR2 LQKENI. The CDR3 extends over 15 amino acids. V lost 3 bases and J lost 0, with 8 bases in between. The CDR3 DNA reads TGTGCCAGCTCACCCCGCAGGGCAACTAATGAAAAACTGTTTTTT. Protein product: CASSPRRATNEKLFF.

The rearrangement links TRBV5-1 to TRBJ2-7, with 11 nucleotides matching TRBD2. Germline CDR1 is SGHRS and CDR2 is YFSETQ. CDR3 size: 15 residues. The ends lost 4 bases at V and 6 bases at J; junction bases unmatched: 9. The chain's CDR3 is CASSESLAGVFEQYF. CDR3 nucleotides: TGCGCCAGCAGCGAATCACTAGCGGGAGTATTCGAGCAGTACTTC.

V is TRBV4-1 and J is TRBJ1-5; 7 nucleotides match TRBD1. Germline CDR1 is MGHRA and CDR2 is YSYEKL. The CDR3 runs to 15 residues. V gave up 1 base and J gave up 4 bases; unmatched junction bases: 4. The CDR3 nucleotides are TGCGCCAGCAGCCAAGGACAGGGCGGGAATCAGCCCCAGCATTTT. Translating it yields CASSQGQGGNQPQHF.

The chain uses TRBV6-6 and TRBJ2-3; D gene ambiguous. Germline V gene lookup returns CDR1 MNHNY and CDR2 SVGAGI (reference sequence). V was cut by 0 bases and J by 2 bases, with 9 bases left in between. CDR3 length: 15 amino acids. CDR3 loop: CASSYSMVYTDTQYF. In DNA form, the CDR3 reads TGTGCCAGCAGTTACTCGATGGTCTACACAGATACGCAGTATTTT.

The J gene is TRBJ1-5, the V gene TRBV27; D unclear. V dropped 2 bases and J dropped 6 bases, with 17 bases sitting between them. The germline CDR1 and CDR2 sequences are MNHEY and SMNVEV (reference sequence). The CDR3 covers 16 residues. Written as DNA, the CDR3 is TGTGCCAGCAGTTTAGCTGGACCGGTTTTGAGTCAGCCCCAGCATTTT. Protein product: CASSLAGPVLSQPQHF.

V usage is TRBV24-1 and J usage is TRBJ2-5, with a possible D match to TRBD1 (8 bases). Germline CDR1 and CDR2: KGHDR and SFDVKD. Trimming removed 3 bases from V and 0 bases from J, with 19 bases in between. The CDR3 runs to 18 residues. The CDR3, as DNA: TGTGCCACCAGTGATGGCGGTGGGAGGGACAGGTACCAAGAGACCCAGTACTTC. Translating gives CATSDGGGRDRYQETQYF.

The CDR3 protein is CASMGSGRVTRAGELFF. As DNA, the CDR3 is TGTGCCAGCATGGGTAGCGGGAGAGTGACCCGCGCCGGGGAGCTGTTTTTT. The chain carries TRBV28 and TRBJ2-2; 9 nucleotides agree with TRBD2. The junction had 15 bases not matched to a gene; V was cut back by 7 bases and J by 6 bases. The CDR3 spans 17 residues. Looked up from germline, CDR1 is MDHEN and CDR2 is SYDVKM.

This clone has only one observation. The V gene is TRBV19, the J gene TRBJ1-5; perhaps TRBD1 as D (5 bases). This CDR3 has 14 amino acids. The V gene's germline CDR1 is LNHDA and CDR2 SQIVND (reference sequence). V was shortened by 5 bases and J by 2 bases, with 10 bases between the two germline ends. This CDR3 is CASSQGSGNQPQHF. CDR3 nucleotides: TGTGCCAGTAGTCAGGGATCCGGCAATCAGCCCCAGCATTTT.

The chain combines TRBV9 with TRBJ1-1; D uncertain. CDR1 and CDR2 (germline): SGDLS, YYNGEE. CDR3 length: 13 residues. The ends were cut back, 6 bases at V and 5 bases at J, with 14 bases in the middle. CDR3 sequence: CASNHLLGTEAFF. CDR3 coding DNA: TGTGCCAGCAATCACCTTTTGGGTACTGAAGCTTTCTTT.

This clone appeared a single time. The chain combines TRBV10-3 with TRBJ2-5; TRBD1 aligns across 8 bases. Trimming took 5 bases from V and 2 from J; bases not matched to a gene: 4. The CDR3 contains 14 residues. Germline lookup yields CDR1 ENHRY and CDR2 SYGVKD. The CDR3 spells CAISNRQGQETQYF. The CDR3 region has the DNA TGTGCCATCAGTAATAGACAGGGGCAAGAGACCCAGTACTTC.

This chain links TRBV3-1 (or the pseudogene TRBV3-2) with TRBJ2-5; TRBD2 matches 14 bases. CDR1 and CDR2 from the germline V gene are LGHDT and YNNKEL (reference sequence). The CDR3 is 21 amino acids. V trimming: 3 bases; J trimming: 1 base; junction bases outside the gene matches: 16. CDR3 nucleotide sequence: TGTGCCAGCAGCCATCCGAATGCCGGGACTAGCGGGAGTTACCTCCAAGAGACCCAGTACTTC. It specifies CASSHPNAGTSGSYLQETQYF.

The chain employs TRBV30 and TRBJ2-7; TRBD2 aligns across 8 bases. Germline V gene lookup returns CDR1 GTSNPN and CDR2 SVGIG (reference sequence). V trimming: 1 base; J trimming: 12 bases; junction bases outside the gene matches: 11. The CDR3 is 13 residues long. CDR3 amino acids: CAWSATSQRELYF. CDR3 coding DNA: TGTGCCTGGAGTGCCACGAGTCAGCGGGAGTTGTACTTC.

This clone has just one count. This rearrangement joins TRBV7-8 to TRBJ2-3, with 8 bases that match TRBD1. Trimming took 1 base from V and 4 from J; bases not matched to a gene: 7. Per germline, CDR1 SGHVS and CDR2 FQNEAQ. CDR3 size: 16 residues. DNA of the CDR3: TGTGCCAGCAGCTTAGGGACAGGGTTTCGTGCAGATACGCAGTATTTT. Protein: CASSLGTGFRADTQYF.

This sequence joins TRBV7-6 and TRBJ1-1, with 8 bases identical to TRBD1. Trimming took 5 bases from V and 4 from J; bases not matched to a gene: 9. Per germline, CDR1 SGHVS and CDR2 FNYEAQ. There are 15 residues in the CDR3. The CDR3 sequence is CASSLQTGVGTEAFF. CDR3 DNA: TGTGCCAGCAGCCTCCAGACAGGGGTGGGCACTGAAGCTTTCTTT.

The gene calls are TRBV10-3 and TRBJ2-1; D is undetermined. This CDR3 is 18 amino acids long. Trimming took 4 bases from V and 1 from J, leaving 20 bases between them. Germline V gives CDR1 ENHRY, CDR2 SYGVKD. CDR3 amino acids: CAISVIVLPGKSYNEQFF. The DNA for the CDR3 is TGTGCCATCAGTGTCATTGTGCTACCGGGCAAATCCTACAATGAGCAGTTCTTC.

This chain uses TRBV7-2 with TRBJ1-1, with D hard to call. V was cut by 9 bases and J by 0 bases, with 8 bases left in between. Germline V lookup: CDR1 SGHTA, CDR2 FQGNSA. The CDR3 is made up of 12 amino acids. The CDR3 protein is CASRLLNTEAFF. CDR3 sequence (DNA): TGTGCCAGTAGACTATTGAACACTGAAGCTTTCTTT.

This chain links TRBV5-1 with TRBJ1-4; D might be TRBD1 (6 bases). V lost 3 bases to trimming and J lost 7 bases, with 10 bases between them. The germline gives CDR1 SGHRS, CDR2 YFSETQ. The CDR3 sequence is 13 residues long. The CDR3 loop reads CASSSGGAEKLFF. The CDR3 DNA is TGCGCCAGCAGCTCCGGGGGGGCTGAAAAACTGTTTTTT. Filled out from reference TRBV5-1 and TRBJ1-4, the complete variable domain reads KAGVTQTPRYLIKTRGQQVTLSCSPISGHRSVSWYQQTPGQGLQFLFEYFSETQRNKGNFPGRFSGRQFSNSRSEMNVSTLELGDSALYLCASSSGGAEKLFFGSGTQLSVL.

This CDR3 is CASSIHSGIGYEQYF. The CDR3 region has the DNA TGTGCCAGCAGCATACACTCGGGGATAGGATACGAGCAGTACTTC. This sequence joins TRBV14 and TRBJ2-7; weak D call: TRBD2 (5 bases). This CDR3 comprises 15 residues. CDR1 and CDR2 from the germline V gene are SGHDN and FVKESK. Trimming took 5 bases from V and 4 from J, leaving 18 bases between them. Variable domain in full (rest from reference TRBV14 and TRBJ2-7): EAGVTQFPSHSVIEKGQTVTLRCDPISGHDNLYWYRRVMGKEIKFLLHFVKESKQDESGMPNNRFLAERTGGTYSTLKVQPAELEDSGVYFCASSIHSGIGYEQYFGPGTRLTVT.

The rearrangement uses TRBV5-1 and TRBJ1-1; D is uncertain. CDR3 size: 13 residues. V lost 0 bases to trimming and J lost 0 bases, with 3 bases between them. Germline V gene lookup returns CDR1 SGHRS and CDR2 YFSETQ. The CDR3 region is CASSLAVNTEAFF. Written as DNA, the CDR3 is TGCGCCAGCAGCTTGGCGGTGAACACTGAAGCTTTCTTT. The full variable domain, with the rest looked up from reference TRBV5-1 and TRBJ1-1, is KAGVTQTPRYLIKTRGQQVTLSCSPISGHRSVSWYQQTPGQGLQFLFEYFSETQRNKGNFPGRFSGRQFSNSRSEMNVSTLELGDSALYLCASSLAVNTEAFFGQGTRLTVV.